This T cell receptor (beta chain) is from a study of T cells in Graves' hyperthyroidism and ophthalmopathy (dated by TCRdb to the late 2010s). Describing the broader study: Peripheral blood samples were taken at the time of initial diagnosis, prior to any treatment. TCR V-J signatures able to tell the groups apart were searched for in a discovery cohort of 95 to 100 patients, of whom around 43 had Graves' ophthalmopathy and 57 had stable Graves' hyperthyroidism. Prospective prediction of ophthalmopathy was tested in an independent validation cohort of about 19 hyperthyroidism patients and 15 to 17 patients who later progressed to ophthalmopathy. The 75 to 100 discovery patients were divided at random into training and test sets in a 7:3 ratio. In six Graves' hyperthyroidism patients, the study also compared T-cell repertoires from thyroid tissue with T-cell repertoires from blood. After blood sampling, hyperthyroidism patients were treated with methimazole at a starting dose of 30 mg daily, and ophthalmopathy patients were treated with high-dose intravenous methylprednisolone. The paper reports TCR Vbeta CDR3 sequencing of over 120 peripheral blood samples: under 45 ophthalmopathy, 75 to 80 hyperthyroidism and approximately 17 progressor patients. Summary of the overall study and its limitations: In validation, progression to ophthalmopathy was predicted by the model with 70.59% sensitivity and just over 72% specificity, a median of approximately 6.5 months before onset. A model built on a 13 V-J signature distinguished ophthalmopathy from stable hyperthyroidism, reaching 85% to 90% sensitivity and about 81% specificity in cross-validation and 80%/75% in testing. No statistical method was used to set the sample size in advance, and investigators knew the group allocation. Most expanded thyroid clonotypes (frequency above 0.001) were also found in blood, which suggests that blood repertoires may mirror thyroid immune responses.

The TCR beta CDR3 regions were amplified from RNA transcripts. A first-round RT-PCR of the TCR CDR3 used the HTBI primer set with the Qiagen OneStep RT-PCR kit. A second multiplex PCR round built the libraries, followed by size selection and purification. Sequencing of the libraries was done on an Illumina HiSeq2000 using paired-end 100 bp reads. The published analysis was carried out like this. SOAPnuke was used to process the raw data, throwing out any read that contained adapters or uncalled bases, had a mean Phred below 15, or lacked an exact constant-primer or identifier match. High-quality paired reads were merged with COPE v1.2.5, and unique nucleotide sequences were defined as clonotypes. MiTCR v1.1 was used to align clonotypes to the IMGT TRBV, TRBD and TRBJ reference segments. The analysis included only V-J combinations with a frequency above 0.0001, which together covered over 98% of the repertoires. A TCS score was defined as the ratio of F50 (clonal expansion) to E x V (chaos), with BLOSUM62-based TCRdist applied between CDR3 peptides within each V-J. Welch's t-statistics and random forest reduced several hundred V-J features to 13, which were used in a naive Bayes classifier (R e1071). The similarity between thyroid and blood repertoires was quantified using the Morisita-Horn index. TCRdb trimmed the raw reads at Q25, called clones with MiXCR and kept productive beta chains. When rows share a CDR3 protein, they turn into one entry using the most common DNA and genes. It is TCRdb's table, rather than the study itself, that gives the V and J calls and clone size. The sample table lists fewer than 650,000 distinct CDR3 sequences, roughly 14% of them with a count of one. The biggest ten clones account for 3.5% to 4.5% of the sample.

Ophthalmopathy patients had moderately to severely active disease, Clinical Activity Score of at least 3, NOSPECS grade of at least 4, and duration under 3 months. The study excluded patients with uncontrolled infections, other autoimmune diseases, pregnancy or lactation. Diagnoses were established on the basis of clinical symptoms, serum thyroxine and TRAb, thyroid ultrasound, and orbital computed tomography. PBMCs were separated from 7.5 to 10 ml of fresh peripheral blood using Ficoll-Paque density gradient centrifugation. Trizol reagent was used to extract total RNA, and RNA quality was then checked on an Agilent 2100 Bioanalyzer. As to this clonotype: Its cognate antigen has yet to be identified. No much larger clonotype is one base removed from it; base qualities were not supplied.

Taken from cysteine to phenylalanine, the CDR3 has 14 residues. The CDR3 DNA has 42 bases and is translated from base 1. The germline V gene encodes CDR1 MNHEY and CDR2 SMNVEV (reference sequence). At the junction V is shortened by 0 bases and J by 4 bases, with 9 bases in between. The sequencing sample was made of blood. The V and J segments used are TRBV27 and TRBJ1-1, with the D segment identity uncertain. The TCR sequence derives from a woman aged 40 to 50 with Graves' ophthalmopathy. Here is the DNA: TGTGCCAGCAGTTTATCACGGGTGCTCACTGAAGCTTTCTTT. Translation gives CASSLSRVLTEAFF.